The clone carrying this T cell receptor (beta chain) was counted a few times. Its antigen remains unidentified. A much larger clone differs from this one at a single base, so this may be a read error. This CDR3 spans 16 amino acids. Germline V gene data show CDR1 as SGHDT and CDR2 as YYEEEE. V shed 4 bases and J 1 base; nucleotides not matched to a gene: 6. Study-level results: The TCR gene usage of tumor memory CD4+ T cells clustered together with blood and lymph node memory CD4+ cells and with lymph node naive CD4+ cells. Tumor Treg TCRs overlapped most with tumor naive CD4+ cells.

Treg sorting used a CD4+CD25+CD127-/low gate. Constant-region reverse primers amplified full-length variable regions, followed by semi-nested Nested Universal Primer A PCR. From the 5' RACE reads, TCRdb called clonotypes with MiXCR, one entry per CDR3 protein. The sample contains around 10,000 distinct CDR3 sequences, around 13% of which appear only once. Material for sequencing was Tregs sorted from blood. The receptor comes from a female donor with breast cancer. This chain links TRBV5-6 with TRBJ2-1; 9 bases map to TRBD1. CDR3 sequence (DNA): TGTGCCAGCAGCGGGTTTGACAGGGGGTCCTACAATGAGCAGTTCTTC. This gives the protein CASSGFDRGSYNEQFF.